The 13 T cell receptor beta chains listed next were all sequenced from one sample in a study of T cell repertoires in cytomegalovirus infection. TCRdb redid the calling of the reads with MiXCR, one entry per CDR3 protein. The profile covers 150,000 or so distinct CDR3 sequences, with under 20% appearing a single time and roughly a sixth taken by the ten largest. Sequencing was carried out using CD8+ T cells from PBMCs. The receptor set was obtained from a human donor in good health (CMV status not recorded). Some clones in this sample may be carry-over from other donors' samples.

CDR3 residues: CASSKTSGRENEQFF. The CDR3 DNA reads as TGTGCCAGCAGTAAGACTAGCGGGAGAGAGAATGAGCAGTTCTTC. V usage is TRBV2 and J usage is TRBJ2-1; 12 bases are a match to TRBD2. The V segment lost 5 bases and the J segment 7 bases; nucleotides outside the gene matches: 6. Per the germline V gene, CDR1 is SNHLY and CDR2 is FYNNEI. The CDR3 consists of 15 residues.

The chain employs TRBV2 and TRBJ2-7; the D is unclear. V lost 0 bases to trimming and J lost 4 bases, with 13 bases between them. Looked up from germline, CDR1 is SNHLY and CDR2 is FYNNEI. This CDR3 spans 15 amino acids. The CDR3, as DNA: TGTGCCAGCAGTGAAGCTGGTATGACTGGGTACGAGCAGTACTTC. This gives the protein CASSEAGMTGYEQYF.

This clonotype came up many times. The chain recombines TRBV7-9 with TRBJ2-7, with 7 nucleotides matching TRBD2. The CDR3 covers 13 residues. With 1 base clipped from V and 7 bases from J, the junction kept 4 bases outside the gene matches. Germline V lookup: CDR1 SEHNR, CDR2 FQNEAQ (reference sequence). The CDR3 bases are TGTGCCAGCAGCTTAGGAGGACTAGTTGAGCAGTACTTC. Its translation: CASSLGGLVEQYF. The whole variable domain, filled in from reference TRBV7-9 and TRBJ2-7, reads DTGVSQNPRHKITKRGQNVTFRCDPISEHNRLYWYRQTLGQGPEFLTYFQNEAQLEKSRLLSDRFSAERPKGSFSTLEIQRTEQGDSAMYLCASSLGGLVEQYFGPGTRLTVT.

This clonotype appeared a few times. V is TRBV5-5 and J is TRBJ2-2, with D tentatively TRBD1 (5 bases). CDR3 length: 15 residues. The V gene lost 2 bases and the J gene lost 2 bases, with 10 bases spanning the gap. Germline CDR1 is SGHKS and CDR2 is YYEKEE (reference sequence). Written as DNA, the CDR3 is TGTGCCAGCAGCTTTCGGACACCAAACACCGGGGAGCTGTTTTTT. It encodes CASSFRTPNTGELFF.

In this sample, this clonotype turned up a few times. The chain uses TRBV28 and TRBJ2-7; 10 bases align to TRBD1. Germline V gene data show CDR1 as MDHEN and CDR2 as SYDVKM. The V segment lost 10 bases and the J segment 0 bases; nucleotides outside the gene matches: 6. This CDR3 has 14 residues. Written as DNA, the CDR3 is TGTGCCACCGCCGGGACAGGGGACTCCTACGAGCAGTACTTC. This gives the protein CATAGTGDSYEQYF.

This clonotype was found a few times. The chain carries TRBV28 and TRBJ2-5; D is unresolved. This CDR3 region has 13 residues. Looked up from germline, CDR1 is MDHEN and CDR2 is SYDVKM. V was clipped by 6 bases and J by 7 bases, with 15 bases between them. As DNA, the CDR3 is TGTGCCAGCAGCAGACCCGACCTGGGGACCCAGTACTTC. This sequence encodes CASSRPDLGTQYF. Together with reference TRBV28 and TRBJ2-5, the CDR3 gives the full variable domain: DVKVTQSSRYLVKRTGEKVFLECVQDMDHENMFWYRQDPGLGLRLIYFSYDVKMKEKGDIPEGYSVSREKKERFSLILESASTNQTSMYLCASSRPDLGTQYFGPGTRLLVL.

This clonotype has only a few counts. J is TRBJ2-7 and V is TRBV6-2 or TRBV6-3, with 7 bases identical to TRBD1. Trimming took 4 bases from V and 3 from J; bases not matched to a gene: 9. This CDR3 is 15 amino acids long. Germline CDR1 is MNHEY and CDR2 is SVGEGT. CDR3 residues: CASSSAAGGIYEQYF. As DNA, the CDR3 is TGTGCCAGCAGTTCGGCGGCAGGGGGAATCTACGAGCAGTACTTC.

This clonotype has only a few counts. V usage is TRBV28 and J usage is TRBJ1-5; D is undetermined. This CDR3 is 13 amino acids long. V dropped 2 bases and J dropped 11 bases, with 13 bases sitting between them. CDR1 is MDHEN, CDR2 SYDVKM, per germline. As DNA, the CDR3 is TGTGCCAGCAGTTTAGCCCACCGGAGGGCCCAGCATTTT. This encodes CASSLAHRRAQHF.

This clonotype was counted a few times. This rearrangement joins TRBV7-2 to TRBJ2-1; tentatively, D is TRBD2 (6 bases). CDR1 is SGHTA, CDR2 FQGNSA, per germline. This CDR3 spans 14 amino acids. Trimming removed 1 base at V and 8 bases at J, with 12 bases between. DNA of the CDR3: TGTGCCAGCAGCTTAGAATTAGCGGCAGATGAGCAGTTCTTC. Its translation is CASSLELAADEQFF.

This sequence joins TRBV7-2 and TRBJ2-1; D is undetermined. This CDR3 has 14 amino acids. Deletions cut 5 bases from V and 3 bases from J, with 11 bases between. The germline gives CDR1 SGHTA, CDR2 FQGNSA. CDR3 residues: CASSRPDGYNEQFF. In nucleotides, the CDR3 is TGTGCCAGCAGCCGACCGGACGGCTACAATGAGCAGTTCTTC.

This clonotype was found many times. The chain couples TRBV7-6 to TRBJ2-3; 9 nucleotides match TRBD2. This CDR3 is built from 12 residues. Germline CDR1 SGHVS, CDR2 FNYEAQ. With V trimmed by 6 bases and J by 10 bases, 5 bases remained unmatched. This CDR3 reads CASSRASGAQYF. DNA of the CDR3: TGTGCCAGCAGTCGGGCTAGCGGGGCGCAGTATTTT.

The chain carries TRBV9 and TRBJ2-1, with TRBD2 matching 8 bases. This CDR3 has 15 residues. V lost 0 bases, J lost 4 bases, and 3 bases stayed unmatched. Per the germline V gene, CDR1 is SGDLS and CDR2 is YYNGEE. The CDR3 DNA reads as TGTGCCAGCAGCGTAGACGGGGGGGATTACAATGAGCAGTTCTTC. This sequence encodes CASSVDGGDYNEQFF.

The table lists this clonotype with a few counts. This rearrangement joins TRBV7-8 to TRBJ2-7; TRBD2 is a possible D gene (6 bases). V was clipped by 0 bases and J by 3 bases, with 12 bases between them. Looked up from germline, CDR1 is SGHVS and CDR2 is FQNEAQ. This CDR3 is 15 amino acids long. CDR3 in amino acids: CASSLARAGHYEQYF. The DNA for the CDR3 is TGTGCCAGCAGCTTAGCGCGAGCGGGCCACTACGAGCAGTACTTC.